Sequencing of this T cell receptor beta chain was carried out in a study of blood T cell repertoires in COVID-19. About the research overall: Acute and convalescent COVID-19 samples came from the United States, Italy and Spain. PBMCs, B-cell-depleted T cells, or T cells provided the cDNA or gDNA that made up the material.

Per the germline V gene, CDR1 is LGHNA and CDR2 is YSLEER. After removal of 0 bases from V and 4 bases from J, the junction contained 9 bases not matched to a gene. This CDR3 is built from 18 residues. This clone was seen only a few times. Study processing details: From reference gene primer amplification, estimates of nucleated cell counts were derived. Sequenced by immunoSEQ multiplex PCR; TCRdb stores in-frame clones only, minus some. For V, J and clone size, that table is used; D and trimming come from the DNA. The repertoire has about 120,000 clones, roughly 76% of them found once; the top ten carry about 10%.

Material for sequencing was peripheral blood. This chain connects TRBV4-3 to TRBJ2-2; 9 bases align to TRBD2. The source is a human donor in a cohort sampled during active COVID-19. As DNA, the CDR3 is TGCGCCAGCAGCCAAGAACCTAGCGGGACAAGAGGCACCGGGGAGCTGTTTTTT. It yields the protein CASSQEPSGTRGTGELFF.